Listed here are 8 T cell receptor beta chains from one sample, sequenced in a study of beta chain features in type 1 diabetes. The study's findings and limits: The study found moderately but significantly shorter TCRB CDR3s in all four CD4+ subsets of Type 1 diabetes patients.

These TCRs are of unknown antigen specificity. Every isolated RNA sample was fully reverse transcribed, so sequencing captured expressed TCRB transcripts. Clones were read by immunoSEQ multiplex PCR, and TCRdb kept only the in-frame ones, dropping some. The repertoire holds hundreds of thousands of clones, with roughly an eighth as singletons. Material: naive CD4+ T cells from blood. These receptors all stem from a man between 18 and 29 years old with type 1 diabetes.

The chain couples TRBV5-1 to TRBJ1-2; 9 nucleotides agree with TRBD1. V trimming: 7 bases; J trimming: 4 bases; junction bases outside the gene matches: 8. The germline CDR1 and CDR2 sequences are SGHRS and YFSETQ. The CDR3 is made up of 14 amino acids. CDR3 in DNA: TGCGCCAGCGGAGCGGGACAGGGTGGCTATGGCTACACCTTC. Its protein is CASGAGQGGYGYTF.

Here the CDR3 reads CASSPDYSGGYTF. The CDR3 bases are TGCGCCAGCAGCCCAGACTACTCCGGGGGCTACACCTTC. This chain joins TRBV5-1 and TRBJ1-2; unclear D gene. This CDR3 spans 13 amino acids. Trimming shortened V by 4 bases and J by 8 bases, and 15 bases separated the two germline ends. The germline CDR1 and CDR2 sequences are SGHRS and YFSETQ.

This clone was found a few times. The V call is TRBV12-5, the J call TRBJ2-2; 8 positions agree with TRBD1. The germline V gene has CDR1 LGHNT and CDR2 FRNRAP. This CDR3 region has 14 residues. V shed 6 bases, J shed 7 bases, and the junction held 7 bases outside the gene matches. The CDR3 coding sequence is TGTGCTAGTGGGTCTGACAGGGGTGGCGGGGAGCTGTTTTTT. Protein sequence: CASGSDRGGGELFF.

The V call is TRBV7-9, the J call TRBJ2-1; no clear D gene. The ends were cut back, 3 bases at V and 0 bases at J, with 12 bases in the middle. There are 16 residues in the CDR3. CDR1 and CDR2 from the germline V gene are SEHNR and FQNEAQ (reference sequence). CDR3 sequence: CASSLQSRASYNEQFF. The CDR3 region has the DNA TGTGCCAGCAGCTTGCAGAGTCGGGCCTCCTACAATGAGCAGTTCTTC.

Concerning this clone itself: Other DNA sequences from this sample encode an identical CDR3 as well. This rearrangement joins TRBV20-1 to TRBJ2-3; no definite D call. V was trimmed by 3 bases and J by 5 bases, leaving 6 bases between them. This CDR3 comprises 11 residues. In germline, CDR1 is DFQATT, CDR2 SNEGSKA (reference sequence). The CDR3 loop is CSASLRDTQYF. CDR3 in DNA: TGCAGTGCTAGCCTCAGAGATACGCAGTATTTT.

The gene calls are TRBV6-6 and TRBJ1-6; D is unresolved. Per germline, CDR1 MNHNY and CDR2 SVGAGI (reference sequence). CDR3 length: 14 amino acids. V was cut by 6 bases and J by 7 bases, with 13 bases left in between. The CDR3 bases are TGTGCCAGCAGACAAAGTGCTGACAATTCACCCCTCCACTTT. It codes for CASRQSADNSPLHF.

This rearrangement joins TRBV14 to TRBJ1-1; D ambiguous. This CDR3 comprises 15 residues. V was clipped by 1 base and J by 1 base, with 10 bases between them. Germline loops: CDR1 SGHDN, CDR2 FVKESK. CDR3 sequence: CASSQGSQRNTEAFF. In nucleotides, the CDR3 is TGTGCCAGCAGCCAAGGTTCGCAAAGGAACACTGAAGCTTTCTTT.

This chain joins TRBV6-5 and TRBJ2-3; the D gene is possibly TRBD2 (7 bases). Trimming removed 6 bases at V and 4 bases at J, with 8 bases between. CDR1 is MNHEY and CDR2 is SVGAGI in the germline V gene. The CDR3 loop spans 12 amino acids. CDR3 region: CASRGGADTQYF. The CDR3 DNA sequence: TGTGCCAGCAGAGGGGGGGCAGATACGCAGTATTTT.